This T cell receptor (beta chain) was sequenced during a study of identical twins' blood T cells. As concerns this clonotype: Its target is unknown.

One entry per CDR3 protein, called by TCRdb with MiXCR from the 5' RACE reads. The table lists 300,000 to 450,000 distinct CDR3 sequences, about 28% of them singletons. Study-wide results and limits: Twin similarity might stem from environmental factors, not only genetics.

This CDR3 has 13 residues. V was pared by 6 bases and J by 6 bases, with 15 bases between. The germline gives CDR1 SQVTM, CDR2 ANQGSEA. The chain is built from TRBV29-1 and TRBJ1-5, with D tentatively TRBD1 (6 bases). Sequencing used PBMCs. The clonotype originates from a woman between 18 and 55 years old in good health. The CDR3, as DNA: TGCAGCGTGCTCACAGGGTCTGCTCAGCCCCAGCATTTT. It is translated as CSVLTGSAQPQHF.